This T cell receptor beta chain was captured by sequencing in a study of early T cells in non-severe SARS-CoV-2 infection. This clonotype occurred many times. Trimming left V 6 bases short and J 1 base short, with 11 bases between. Germline-derived CDR1 and CDR2 are MGHDK and SYGVNS. The CDR3 totals 14 residues. TCRdb re-called the 5' RACE reads with MiXCR, one entry per CDR3 protein. The profile shows more than 25,000 distinct CDR3 sequences, about 4.5% of them singletons. The source is an adult who was a healthcare worker with PCR-confirmed SARS-CoV-2 infection or an uninfected control (not recorded which). The sequencing here drew on whole blood, taken at baseline. The V and J genes are TRBV25-1 and TRBJ2-3, with D tentatively TRBD2 (6 bases). For the CDR3, the DNA is TGTGCCAGCAGGGGGGGTCGCGGCACAGATACGCAGTATTTT. It specifies CASRGGRGTDTQYF.